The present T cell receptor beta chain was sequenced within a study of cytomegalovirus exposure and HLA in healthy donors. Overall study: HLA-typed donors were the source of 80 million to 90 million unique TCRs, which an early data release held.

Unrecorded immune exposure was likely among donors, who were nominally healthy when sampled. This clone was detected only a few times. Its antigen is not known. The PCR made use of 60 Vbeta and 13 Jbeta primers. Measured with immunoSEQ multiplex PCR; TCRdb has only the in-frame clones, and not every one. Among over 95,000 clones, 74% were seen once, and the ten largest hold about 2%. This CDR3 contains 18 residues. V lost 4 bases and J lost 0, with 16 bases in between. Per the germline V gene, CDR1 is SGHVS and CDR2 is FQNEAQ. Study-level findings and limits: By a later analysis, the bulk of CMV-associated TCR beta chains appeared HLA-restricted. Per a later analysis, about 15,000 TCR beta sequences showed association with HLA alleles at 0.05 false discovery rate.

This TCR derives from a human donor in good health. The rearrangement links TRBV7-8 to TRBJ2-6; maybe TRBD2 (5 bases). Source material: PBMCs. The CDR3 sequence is CASSSRVGVRSGANVLTF. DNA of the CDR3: TGTGCCAGCAGCTCAAGAGTCGGGGTGCGCTCTGGGGCCAACGTCCTGACTTTC.